The entry below gives a single T cell receptor (beta chain) sequence along with its context. What it binds is unknown. This entry comes from a study of a mutant IDH1 vaccine in newly diagnosed glioma. Study background: Vaccines were first given 4-6 weeks after radiotherapy alone, or with temozolomide cycles.

Findings of the study overall: Seemingly, pseudoprogression had no relation to changes in the top peripheral T cell clonotypes. The vaccine induced immune responses, and these occurred in about 95% of patients.

Time point noted: week 11, during vaccination. In the vaccine, a single dose held 300 ug of the mutant IDH1 20-mer peptide, along with topical imiquimod. Tumors from donors were new WHO grade 3 or 4 IDH1-mutant astrocytomas with ATRX loss. Here immunoSEQ multiplex PCR was the method, and the copy in TCRdb shows in-frame clones only, minus some. The sample includes 20,000 to 30,000 clones, around 77% of them seen just once. This receptor was identified in a woman between 18 and 29 years old with glioma. This specimen was PBMCs, taken from a glioma patient whose treatment included an IDH1 peptide vaccine.

CDR3 loop: CSAHKNTEAFF. In nucleotides, the CDR3 is TGCAGTGCCCACAAGAACACTGAAGCTTTCTTT. The chain carries TRBV20-1 and TRBJ1-1; D is unclear. V shed 6 bases and J shed 1 base, with 6 bases lying between them. This CDR3 is 11 amino acids long. From germline, CDR1 is DFQATT and CDR2 SNEGSKA (reference sequence).